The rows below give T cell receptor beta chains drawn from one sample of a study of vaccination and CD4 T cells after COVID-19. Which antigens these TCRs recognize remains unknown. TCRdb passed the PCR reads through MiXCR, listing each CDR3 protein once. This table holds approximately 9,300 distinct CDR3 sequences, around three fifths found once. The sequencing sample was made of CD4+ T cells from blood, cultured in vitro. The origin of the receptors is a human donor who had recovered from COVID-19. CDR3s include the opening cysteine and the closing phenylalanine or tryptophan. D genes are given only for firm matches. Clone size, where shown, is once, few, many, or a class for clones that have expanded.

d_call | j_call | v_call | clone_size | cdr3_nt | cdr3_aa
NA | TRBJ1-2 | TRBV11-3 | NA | TGTGCCAGCACCCTAGGGGGGTGGCGGGGCTACACCTTC | CASTLGGWRGYTF
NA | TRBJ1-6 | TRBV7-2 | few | TGTGCCAGCGGGGAGTATAATTCACCCCTCCACTTT | CASGEYNSPLHF
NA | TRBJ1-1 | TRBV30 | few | TGTGCCTGGAGTGTAGGGCAGGGTCTCACTGAAGCTTTCTTT | CAWSVGQGLTEAFF
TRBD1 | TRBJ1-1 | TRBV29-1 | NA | TGCAGCGTGGGACAGCTGAACACTGAAGCTTTCTTT | CSVGQLNTEAFF
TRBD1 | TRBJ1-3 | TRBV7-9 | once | TGTGCCAGCAGCTTACTAAGGGGGCATTCTGGAAACACCATATATTTT | CASSLLRGHSGNTIYF
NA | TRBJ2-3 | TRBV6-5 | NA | TGTGCCAGCAGTTACTCCCTAGATACGCAGTATTTT | CASSYSLDTQYF
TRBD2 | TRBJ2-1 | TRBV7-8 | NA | TGTGCCAGCAGCCAATTAGCGGGGGCGTACAATGAGCAGTTCTTC | CASSQLAGAYNEQFF
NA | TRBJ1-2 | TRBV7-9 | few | TGTGCCAGCAGCGCAATGCTGGCAAATTTCGGTGGCTACACCTTC | CASSAMLANFGGYTF
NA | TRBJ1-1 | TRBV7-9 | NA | TGTGCCAGCAGCTCTCGGGGGGGGAGCACTGAAGCTTTCTTT | CASSSRGGSTEAFF
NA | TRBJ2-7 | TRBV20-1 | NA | TGCAGTGCTAGAGATCCCAGGGTGTACGAGCAGTACTTC | CSARDPRVYEQYF
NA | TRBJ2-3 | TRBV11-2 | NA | TGTGCCAGCAGCTTACGAGCTACAGGCACAGATACGCAGTATTTT | CASSLRATGTDTQYF
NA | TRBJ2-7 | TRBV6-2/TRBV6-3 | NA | TGTGCCAGCAGTTACAAGGGAGTACAGGGTTATCCGTACTTC | CASSYKGVQGYPYF
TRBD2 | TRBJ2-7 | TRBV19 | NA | TGTGCCAGTAGTACCCGGGGAGGGGATATCCCCTACGAGCAGTACTTC | CASSTRGGDIPYEQYF
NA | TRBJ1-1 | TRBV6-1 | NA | TGTGCCAGCAGGGAACCTAAGGTTCCTTTCTTT | CASREPKVPFF
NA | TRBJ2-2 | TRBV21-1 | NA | TGTGCCAGCAGCATCCAACAGGGGAGAGGCGGGGAGCTGTTTTTT | CASSIQQGRGGELFF
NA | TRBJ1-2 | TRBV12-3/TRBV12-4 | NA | TGTGCCAGCAGTCCCGCGGAAGGAGATGGCTACACCTTC | CASSPAEGDGYTF
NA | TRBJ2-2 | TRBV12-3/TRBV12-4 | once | TGTGCCAGCAGTTACACCGGGGAGCTGTTTTTT | CASSYTGELFF
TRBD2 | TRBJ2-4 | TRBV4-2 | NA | TGTGCCAGCAGCCAAACTAGCGGGGGGGGAAAAAACATTCAGTACTTC | CASSQTSGGGKNIQYF
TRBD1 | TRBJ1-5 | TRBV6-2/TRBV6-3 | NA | TGTGCCAGCAGTTACTCACCGGGACAGATGATAAGCAATCAGCCCCAGCATTTT | CASSYSPGQMISNQPQHF
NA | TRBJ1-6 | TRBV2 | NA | TGTGCCAGCAGGCCTACAGGGTCTCTTTCACCCCTCCACTTT | CASRPTGSLSPLHF
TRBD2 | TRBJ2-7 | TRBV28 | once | TGTGCCAGCAGTGGGGGGGGGTTCGGAGAATCCTACTACGAGCAGTACTTC | CASSGGGFGESYYEQYF
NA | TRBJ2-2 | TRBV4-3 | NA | TGCGCCAGCAGCCCACCGGCGGGTAGCACCGGGGAGCTGTTTTTT | CASSPPAGSTGELFF
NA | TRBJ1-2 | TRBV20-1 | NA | TGCAGTGCTAGAGATCTGACCTATGGCTACACCTTC | CSARDLTYGYTF
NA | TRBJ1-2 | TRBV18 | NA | TGTGCCAGCTCACCAACCCAGGAATTTAACTATGGCTACACCTTC | CASSPTQEFNYGYTF
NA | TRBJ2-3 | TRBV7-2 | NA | TGTGCCAGCAGCTCCGGAGAGTTAGATACGCAGTATTTT | CASSSGELDTQYF
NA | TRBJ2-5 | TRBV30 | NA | TGTGCCTGGAGTGTGCAGGGTACAAAGACCCAGTACTTC | CAWSVQGTKTQYF
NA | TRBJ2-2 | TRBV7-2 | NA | TGTGCCAGCAGCTTAGGGGGGTCGGGCCTTAACACCGGGGAGCTGTTTTTT | CASSLGGSGLNTGELFF
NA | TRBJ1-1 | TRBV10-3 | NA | TGTGCCATCAGTGAGCAAGGAAAGGCTTTCTTT | CAISEQGKAFF
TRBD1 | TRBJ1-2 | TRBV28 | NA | TGTGCCAGCAGTTATAGGGGGCATAACTATGGCTACACCTTC | CASSYRGHNYGYTF
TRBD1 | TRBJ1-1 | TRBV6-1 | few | TGTGCCAGCCGGACAGGGGAGTTCACTGAAGCTTTCTTT | CASRTGEFTEAFF
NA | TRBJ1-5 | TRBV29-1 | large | TGCAGCGTTGCCGCACAGCTCAATCAGCCCCAGCATTTT | CSVAAQLNQPQHF
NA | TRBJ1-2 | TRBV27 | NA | TGTGCCAGCAGTTTTGCAGGCCTCTATGGCTACACCTTC | CASSFAGLYGYTF
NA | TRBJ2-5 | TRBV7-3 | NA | TGTGCCAGCAGCTTTCGACCGGGTAGCGACGGGTCAGAGACCCAGTACTTC | CASSFRPGSDGSETQYF
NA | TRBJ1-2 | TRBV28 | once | TGTGCCAGCAGTTCCTCGGCTATGGACTTTAACTATGGCTACACCTTC | CASSSSAMDFNYGYTF
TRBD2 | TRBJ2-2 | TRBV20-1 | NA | TGCAGTGCCGCGAGGTCCCGCGGGGGGGCCACCGGGGAGCTGTTTTTT | CSAARSRGGATGELFF
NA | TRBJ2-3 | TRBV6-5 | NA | TGTGCCAGCCGTTCAGTCGCCCAGGGCACAGATACGCAGTATTTT | CASRSVAQGTDTQYF
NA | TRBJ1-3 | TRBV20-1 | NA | TGCAGTGCACAACGACAGGCCTCTGGAAACACCATATATTTT | CSAQRQASGNTIYF
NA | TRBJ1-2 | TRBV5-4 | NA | TGTGCCAGCAGCTTGGGGGGGCTAGGAGTGAATGGCTACACCTTC | CASSLGGLGVNGYTF
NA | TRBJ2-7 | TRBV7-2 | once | TGTGCCAGCAGCGCATCATCATCGACAGCGGAGTTGTTCCAGCAGTACTTC | CASSASSSTAELFQQYF
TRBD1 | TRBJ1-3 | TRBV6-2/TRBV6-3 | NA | TGTGCCAGCAGCAGGGACAGGGGCACCTTCGGAAACACCATATATTTT | CASSRDRGTFGNTIYF
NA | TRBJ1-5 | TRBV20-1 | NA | TGCAGTGCTAGTATGGCGGGGATCATAAAGAATCAGCCCCAGCATTTT | CSASMAGIIKNQPQHF
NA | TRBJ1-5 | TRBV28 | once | TGTGCCAGCAGACGACATCAACAGGGAGGCAATCAGCCCCAGCATTTT | CASRRHQQGGNQPQHF
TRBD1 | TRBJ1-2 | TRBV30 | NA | TGTGCCTGGAGCAGCAGAACGGGACAGTTTAACTATGGCTACACCTTC | CAWSSRTGQFNYGYTF
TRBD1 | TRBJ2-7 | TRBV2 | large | TGTGCCAGCAGTGGGGACAGCCCTCGGGAGCAGTACTTC | CASSGDSPREQYF